A few counts support the clone carrying this TCR beta chain. The antigen is undetermined. The sample comes from a study of CD8 T cells in ankylosing spondylitis. This CDR3 has 15 amino acids. Germline CDR1 and CDR2: LGHDT and YNNKEL (reference sequence). Trimming left V 7 bases short and J 0 bases short, with 13 bases between. Overall study results and limits: Seemingly characteristic of ankylosing spondylitis blood was a TCR beta motif consisting of 7 or 8 highly homologous variants.

TCRdb analysed the 5' RACE reads with MiXCR anew, one entry per CDR3 protein. Of a few hundred thousand distinct CDR3 sequences in the sample, about a fifth are singletons; the top ten hold about 16%. The V gene is TRBV3-1, the J gene TRBJ2-1; the D gene is possibly TRBD2 (6 bases). Source material: blood, either unsorted or a sorted T cell fraction (not recorded which). The sequence was collected from a male donor with ankylosing spondylitis. The chain's CDR3 is CASTTTSHSYNEQFF. CDR3 DNA: TGTGCCAGCACCACGACTAGTCACTCCTACAATGAGCAGTTCTTC.